This T cell receptor beta chain originates from a study of shared clonotypes between healthy human individuals. In replicate PCRs of unsorted PBMC, 250 to 300 ng DNA, around 29,000 T cell genomes, was used. Under the authors' procedure: Filtering differed, since immunoSEQ gave only junction sequences and no quality scores. Generated by immunoSEQ multiplex PCR, the TCRdb table keeps only in-frame clones and is missing some. V, J and clone size are those of that table, while D and trimming were read from the DNA. The sample contains roughly 480,000 clones, about 80% of which appear only once. With V trimmed by 4 bases and J by 5 bases, 7 bases remained unmatched. The germline gives CDR1 LGHNA, CDR2 YSLEER. The CDR3 has 17 residues.

V usage is TRBV4-3 and J usage is TRBJ2-3, with 15 bases identical to TRBD2. The sequencing sample was made of PBMCs. This receptor was taken from a woman aged 35 to 49 in good health. Some clones in this sample may be carry-over from other donors' samples. The CDR3 spells CASSPGTSGRIIDTQYF. CDR3 in DNA: TGCGCCAGCAGCCCCGGGACTAGCGGGAGGATAATAGATACGCAGTATTTT.